A single sample is the source of the 30 T cell receptor beta chains below, sequenced in a study of blood T cell repertoires in COVID-19 (TCRdb year 2020). Library generation was performed with the immunoSEQ multiplex PCR assay. TCRdb re-hosts the immuneACCESS table, in-frame sequences only. Its copies lack some clones; in the studies checked, an unresolved V gene accounts for under half of them, and the cause for the rest is not known. The sample table shows about 130,000 clones, and 70% to 80% are seen once. The top ten clonotypes cover 5% of the sample. What was sequenced was peripheral blood. These TCRs come from a woman between 70 and 85 years old with COVID-19, enrolled during active disease.

V is TRBV10-3 and J is TRBJ1-5; D might be TRBD1 (5 bases). CDR1 and CDR2 from the germline V gene are ENHRY and SYGVKD. Trimming took off 2 bases at V and 5 bases at J, with 16 bases between the two ends. This CDR3 contains 16 residues. The CDR3 sequence: CAISESSGTGDQPQHF. The CDR3 coding sequence is TGTGCCATCAGTGAGAGTTCGGGTACAGGAGATCAGCCCCAGCATTTT.

This chain uses TRBV12-3 or TRBV12-4 with TRBJ1-1, with no clear D. CDR3 size: 13 residues. V shed 2 bases and J shed 5 bases, with 9 bases lying between them. The CDR3 protein is CASSLSLRTEAFF. CDR3 coding DNA: TGTGCCAGCAGTTTAAGCCTGAGGACTGAAGCTTTCTTT.

V gene TRBV30 combines with J gene TRBJ1-2, with a tentative D call TRBD1 (6 bases). Germline V gene data show CDR1 as GTSNPN and CDR2 as SVGIG (reference sequence). Trimming took off 7 bases at V and 6 bases at J, with 18 bases between the two ends. This CDR3 contains 13 residues. CDR3 bases: TGTGCCTCAACCCGACAGGTATGGGATGGCTACACCTTC. It specifies CASTRQVWDGYTF.

The chain combines TRBV9 with TRBJ2-1; possibly TRBD2 for D (6 bases). In germline, CDR1 is SGDLS, CDR2 YYNGEE. V lost 1 base and J 6 bases, leaving 11 bases between the germline ends. CDR3 length: 14 residues. Here the CDR3 reads CASSVLGGPNEQFF. DNA of the CDR3: TGTGCCAGCAGCGTATTAGGAGGGCCCAATGAGCAGTTCTTC.

The rearrangement links TRBV7-2 to TRBJ1-1, with 7 bases identical to TRBD1. The CDR3 length is 14 residues. V shed 3 bases and J 6 bases; nucleotides not matched to a gene: 7. In germline, CDR1 is SGHTA, CDR2 FQGNSA. The DNA of the CDR3 is TGTGCCAGCAGCTTCCCAGGGGGTCGGGCTGAAGCTTTCTTT. Its translation: CASSFPGGRAEAFF.

This sequence joins TRBV2 and TRBJ1-6, with D possibly TRBD1 on 5 matching bases. Deletions cut 5 bases from V and 12 bases from J, with 14 bases between. The CDR3 spans 13 residues. Germline V gene sequence: CDR1 SNHLY, CDR2 FYNNEI. The CDR3 sequence is CASSQDRGGPLHF. The CDR3 DNA reads as TGTGCCAGCAGTCAGGACCGGGGGGGACCCCTCCACTTT.

The chain couples TRBV3-1 (or the pseudogene TRBV3-2) to TRBJ1-2; D uncertain. This CDR3 contains 15 residues. V was cut by 0 bases and J by 0 bases, with 8 bases left in between. The germline CDR1 and CDR2 sequences are LGHDT and YNNKEL (reference sequence). CDR3 coding DNA: TGTGCCAGCAGCCAAGATCACAGTTCTAACTATGGCTACACCTTC. It codes for CASSQDHSSNYGYTF.

V gene TRBV6-5 combines with J gene TRBJ2-1, with TRBD2 matching over 13 bases. The germline V gene encodes CDR1 MNHEY and CDR2 SVGAGI. Trimming removed 6 bases from V and 9 bases from J; junction bases left unmatched: 8. The CDR3 spans 15 residues. The DNA of the CDR3 is TGTGCCAGCAGCGCGGGACTAGCGGGGTTTAGTGAGCAGTTCTTC. Translating gives CASSAGLAGFSEQFF.

The genes are TRBV6-2 or TRBV6-3 and TRBJ1-4; perhaps TRBD1 as D (6 bases). Trimming left V 6 bases short and J 8 bases short, with 7 bases between. Germline V gives CDR1 MNHEY, CDR2 SVGEGT. The CDR3 contains 11 residues. CDR3 in DNA: TGTGCCAGCAGCAGGGGAGAAAAACTGTTTTTT. As protein: CASSRGEKLFF.

This chain joins TRBV19 and TRBJ1-2, with TRBD1 identical over 9 bases. V gave up 4 bases and J gave up 6 bases; unmatched junction bases: 6. In germline, CDR1 is LNHDA, CDR2 SQIVND (reference sequence). This CDR3 has 14 amino acids. As DNA, the CDR3 is TGTGCCAGTAGTACCCGGACAGGGGTTGATGGCTACACCTTC. Its protein product is CASSTRTGVDGYTF.

This chain links TRBV3-1 (or the pseudogene TRBV3-2) with TRBJ1-1, with 7 bases matching TRBD1. Trimming removed 3 bases from V and 2 bases from J; junction bases left unmatched: 9. The germline V gene has CDR1 LGHDT and CDR2 YNNKEL (reference sequence). This CDR3 contains 16 residues. The CDR3 spells CASSQLGQAGNTEAFF. In nucleotides, the CDR3 is TGTGCCAGCAGCCAGTTAGGACAGGCCGGTAACACTGAAGCTTTCTTT.

V is TRBV7-9 and J is TRBJ1-2; D gene ambiguous. The V gene's germline CDR1 is SEHNR and CDR2 FQNEAQ (reference sequence). This CDR3 has 13 amino acids. V was clipped by 4 bases and J by 3 bases, with 9 bases between them. The CDR3 reads CASSSEMDYGYTF. The DNA for the CDR3 is TGTGCCAGCAGCTCCGAGATGGACTATGGCTACACCTTC.

The genes are TRBV5-1 and TRBJ1-2, with D possibly matching TRBD1 (6 bases). V shed 5 bases and J shed 7 bases, with 21 bases lying between them. This CDR3 contains 15 residues. Germline-derived CDR1 and CDR2 are SGHRS and YFSETQ. The DNA of the CDR3 is TGCGCCAGCAGGGTTTCGGGGGGCTCGAGTGGTGGCTACACCTTC. The encoded protein is CASRVSGGSSGGYTF.

As for this clone: The same CDR3 also results from other DNA sequences found in this sample. DNA of the CDR3: TGCGCCAGCAGCTTGGGACAGGGAGGCACTGAAGCTTTCTTT. Translating gives CASSLGQGGTEAFF. The V and J genes are TRBV5-1 and TRBJ1-1; 7 nucleotides agree with TRBD1. The CDR3 totals 14 residues. Germline V gene lookup returns CDR1 SGHRS and CDR2 YFSETQ. With V trimmed by 0 bases and J by 4 bases, 3 bases remained unmatched.

This sequence joins TRBV29-1 and TRBJ2-7; TRBD1 aligns across 9 bases. Germline CDR1 and CDR2: SQVTM and ANQGSEA. There are 15 residues in the CDR3. Trimming took 6 bases from V and 4 from J; bases not matched to a gene: 13. The CDR3 DNA follows: TGCAGCGTCGCGAGAACAGGGGGCAAGGGTTACGAGCAGTACTTC. This encodes CSVARTGGKGYEQYF.

The chain employs TRBV28 and TRBJ1-1; D gene ambiguous. The germline gives CDR1 MDHEN, CDR2 SYDVKM. Trimming removed 1 base at V and 10 bases at J, with 10 bases between. CDR3 size: 12 residues. CDR3 sequence reads: CASSLLGAVAFF. The CDR3 nucleotides are TGTGCCAGCAGTTTATTGGGAGCGGTAGCTTTCTTT.

Many counts were recorded for this clone. V and J are TRBV29-1 and TRBJ1-2; D gene unclear. The germline gives CDR1 SQVTM, CDR2 ANQGSEA. This CDR3 has 11 amino acids. Trimming stripped 4 bases from V and 6 bases from J, with 9 bases between. The CDR3 here is CSVGLEDGYTF. Here the CDR3 DNA reads TGCAGCGTTGGGCTAGAAGATGGCTACACCTTC.

The table lists this clone with a count of one. The V gene is TRBV2, the J gene TRBJ2-1; 7 positions agree with TRBD2. Unmatched junction bases numbered 6, after V lost 6 bases and J lost 1 base. The CDR3 runs 15 residues. Germline lookup yields CDR1 SNHLY and CDR2 FYNNEI. CDR3 amino acids: CASSADGGSYNEQFF. DNA for the CDR3: TGTGCCAGCAGCGCCGACGGGGGGTCCTACAATGAGCAGTTCTTC.

This clone showed up just once. The V gene is TRBV2, the J gene TRBJ2-5; TRBD1 matches 7 bases. The germline V gene encodes CDR1 SNHLY and CDR2 FYNNEI. V shed 4 bases and J 2 bases; nucleotides not matched to a gene: 16. The CDR3 is made up of 18 amino acids. The CDR3 region has the DNA TGTGCCAGCAGTGGAGGGCAGACCATCTCCAGGGGGCAAGAGACCCAGTACTTC. Translating it yields CASSGGQTISRGQETQYF.

This chain links TRBV3-1 (or the pseudogene TRBV3-2) with TRBJ2-3; 12 bases match TRBD2. Germline-derived CDR1 and CDR2 are LGHDT and YNNKEL (reference sequence). V dropped 3 bases and J dropped 5; count of bases not matched to a gene: 6. CDR3 length: 16 amino acids. CDR3 sequence: CASSQAGTSGLDTQYF. Here the CDR3 DNA reads TGTGCCAGCAGCCAGGCCGGGACTAGCGGGTTAGATACGCAGTATTTT.

The rearrangement links TRBV6-4 to TRBJ1-1; D gene unclear. CDR3 length: 15 amino acids. The V gene's germline CDR1 is MRHNA and CDR2 SNTAGT. Trimming removed 0 bases from V and 1 base from J, with 9 bases in between. The CDR3 sequence: CASSDSHSGNTEAFF. The DNA for the CDR3 is TGTGCCAGCAGTGACTCGCACAGCGGGAACACTGAAGCTTTCTTT.

This chain uses TRBV28 with TRBJ1-2; 7 bases fit TRBD1. This CDR3 is built from 15 residues. V was clipped by 2 bases and J by 2 bases; unmatched bases: 5. The germline V gene encodes CDR1 MDHEN and CDR2 SYDVKM. The CDR3 is CASSLRGRWNYGYTF. CDR3 DNA: TGTGCCAGCAGTTTAAGGGGGCGTTGGAACTATGGCTACACCTTC.

The chain couples TRBV27 to TRBJ2-1, with TRBD2 identical over 8 bases. The germline V gene encodes CDR1 MNHEY and CDR2 SMNVEV (reference sequence). This CDR3 has 17 residues. V lost 5 bases, J lost 4 bases, and 13 bases stayed unmatched. The DNA of the CDR3 is TGTGCCAGCAGTCCCCCCCGCGGGGGGCGAGTATACAATGAGCAGTTCTTC. Protein sequence: CASSPPRGGRVYNEQFF.

About this clone: A much larger clone differs from this one at a single base, so this may be a read error. The V call is TRBV11-3, the J call TRBJ2-5; TRBD2 is a possible D gene (6 bases). CDR1 and CDR2 from the germline V gene are SGHNT and YENEEA. This CDR3 is 15 amino acids long. V was pared by 0 bases and J by 2 bases, with 10 bases between. CDR3 sequence (DNA): TGTGCCAGCAGCTTAGAGGGACTCGCGCAAGAGACCCAGTACTTC. Translated: CASSLEGLAQETQYF. Filled out from reference TRBV11-3 and TRBJ2-5, the complete variable domain reads EAGVVQSPRYKIIEKKQPVAFWCNPISGHNTLYWYLQNLGQGPELLIRYENEEAVDDSQLPKDRFSAERLKGVDSTLKIQPAELGDSAVYLCASSLEGLAQETQYFGPGTRLLVL.

V and J are TRBV6-6 and TRBJ2-1, with 9 bases aligning to TRBD2. The CDR3 is made up of 18 amino acids. J was trimmed by 5 bases and V by 5 bases; bases with no gene match: 16. The germline CDR1 and CDR2 sequences are MNHNY and SVGAGI (reference sequence). For the CDR3, the DNA is TGTGCCAGCAGTCCCCGAGTTAGCGGGGGCCTCCCTCACAATGAGCAGTTCTTC. The encoded protein is CASSPRVSGGLPHNEQFF.

The chain is built from TRBV19 and TRBJ2-7, with 9 nucleotides matching TRBD2. V shed 8 bases and J 4 bases; nucleotides not matched to a gene: 9. The CDR3 totals 14 residues. Per the germline V gene, CDR1 is LNHDA and CDR2 is SQIVND (reference sequence). The CDR3 nucleotides read TGTGCCAGTCGGCCCGCGGGGGGGAGTTACGAGCAGTACTTC. Translation: CASRPAGGSYEQYF.

The chain carries TRBV6-5 and TRBJ1-4; a weak D match, TRBD1 (5 bases). Looked up from germline, CDR1 is MNHEY and CDR2 is SVGAGI. Trimming took 4 bases from V and 7 from J, leaving 16 bases between them. This CDR3 is 15 amino acids long. CDR3 sequence: CASSFIQGYGEKLFF. The CDR3, as DNA: TGTGCCAGCAGTTTCATTCAGGGTTATGGTGAAAAACTGTTTTTT.

J is TRBJ1-5 and V is TRBV6-2 or TRBV6-3; possible D gene TRBD1, 6 bases. CDR3 length: 14 residues. Germline V CDR1 and CDR2: MNHEY, SVGEGT. Trimming shortened V by 4 bases and J by 5 bases, and 12 bases separated the two germline ends. For the CDR3, the DNA is TGTGCCAGCAGTTCGGGGGGGCGCGATCAGCCCCAGCATTTT. Its protein is CASSSGGRDQPQHF.

This clone was detected only once. The chain uses TRBV2 and TRBJ2-3, with D maybe TRBD1 (5 bases). Germline CDR1 SNHLY, CDR2 FYNNEI. The CDR3 extends over 16 amino acids. Trimming stripped 3 bases from V and 4 bases from J, with 17 bases between. The CDR3: CASSETLGASADTQYF. The CDR3 DNA reads as TGTGCCAGCAGTGAGACCCTTGGGGCGTCCGCAGATACGCAGTATTTT.

This clone appeared a single time. The chain's CDR3 is CASSLYEGEQYF. As DNA, the CDR3 is TGTGCCAGCAGCTTATATGAGGGCGAGCAGTACTTC. V gene TRBV7-2 combines with J gene TRBJ2-7; possible D gene TRBD2, 5 bases. V was trimmed by 2 bases and J by 6 bases, leaving 8 bases between them. The CDR3 extends over 12 amino acids. Germline CDR1 is SGHTA and CDR2 is FQGNSA.